This T cell receptor (beta chain) is drawn from a study of T cells after yellow fever vaccination. At the level of the study: SMART-Seq v4 Ultra Low Input prepared libraries from low-cell fractions.

General observations from the study: It was a weaker secondary response, yet one that peaked faster, at day 5 versus 15.

This clonotype has just a few counts. What it recognizes is unknown. Per germline, CDR1 LNHNV and CDR2 YYDKDF (reference sequence). CDR3 length: 15 residues. Trimming shortened V by 0 bases and J by 7 bases, and 13 bases separated the two germline ends. Researchers made TCR cDNA using 5'RACE template switching, and this step added a universal primer site and UMIs. Using its own MiXCR run on the 5' RACE reads, TCRdb lists one record per CDR3 protein. Among approximately 550,000 distinct CDR3 sequences, roughly 14% were seen once, and the ten largest hold over 12%. This TCR was sampled from a man younger than 40 who received the YFV17D yellow fever vaccine. The chain links TRBV15 to TRBJ1-5, with a tentative D call TRBD1 (6 bases). The sequences come from PBMCs, collected on the day of the yellow fever booster vaccination. CDR3 amino acids: CATSREIRGMQPQHF. CDR3 DNA: TGTGCCACCAGCAGAGAGATAAGGGGGATGCAGCCCCAGCATTTT. The whole variable domain, filled in from reference TRBV15 and TRBJ1-5, reads DAMVIQNPRYQVTQFGKPVTLSCSQTLNHNVMYWYQQKSSQAPKLLFHYYDKDFNNEADTPDNFQSRRPNTSFCFLDIRSPGLGDTAMYLCATSREIRGMQPQHFGDGTRLSIL.